Listed here are 18 T cell receptor beta chains from one sample, sequenced in a study of blood T cell repertoires in COVID-19. Libraries were prepared by immunoSEQ multiplex PCR; TCRdb keeps only in-frame clonotypes and omits some of them. This sample has roughly 80,000 clones, with around nine tenths found just once. Input material: peripheral blood. The receptors derive from a woman in her fifties or sixties with acute or convalescent COVID-19.

The chain uses TRBV2 and TRBJ2-3; no clear D gene. The CDR3 is 13 residues long. Trimming took 6 bases from V and 1 from J, leaving 8 bases between them. Germline-derived CDR1 and CDR2 are SNHLY and FYNNEI. CDR3: CASRDTGTDTQYF. CDR3 nucleotides: TGTGCCAGCAGAGACACAGGCACAGATACGCAGTATTTT.

V and J are TRBV4-3 and TRBJ2-2; TRBD2 might be the D (5 bases). The CDR3 length is 17 residues. The germline V and J ends were trimmed by 1 base and 4 bases, with 16 bases remaining between them. CDR1 is LGHNA and CDR2 is YSLEER in the germline V gene. For the CDR3, the DNA is TGCGCCAGCAGCCAAGTTTTATCGCGGGCTACCACCGGGGAGCTGTTTTTT. Translation: CASSQVLSRATTGELFF.

V is TRBV28 and J is TRBJ1-2; TRBD1 is a possible D gene (6 bases). The V end lost 4 bases, the J end lost 4 bases, and 10 bases lay between the germline ends. The CDR3 spans 13 residues. The germline CDR1 and CDR2 sequences are MDHEN and SYDVKM. The chain's CDR3 is CASSSQGFYGYTF. For the CDR3, the DNA is TGTGCCAGCAGTTCACAGGGATTCTATGGCTACACCTTC.

The rearrangement joins TRBV19 to TRBJ2-3; TRBD2 aligns across 10 bases. The germline V gene encodes CDR1 LNHDA and CDR2 SQIVND (reference sequence). This CDR3 region has 14 residues. After removal of 4 bases from V and 14 bases from J, the junction contained 12 bases not matched to a gene. CDR3 sequence reads: CASSNQREGVGLYF. CDR3 DNA: TGTGCCAGTAGTAACCAGCGGGAGGGGGTGGGTCTGTATTTT. Drawing the rest from reference TRBV19 and TRBJ2-3, the complete variable domain is DGGITQSPKYLFRKEGQNVTLSCEQNLNHDAMYWYRQDPGQGLRLIYYSQIVNDFQKGDIAEGYSVSREKKESFPLTVTSAQKNPTAFYLCASSNQREGVGLYFGPGTRLTVL.

The V call is TRBV21-1, the J call TRBJ2-5; the table's D gene call, TRBD1, was not cross checked with the DNA. TRBV21-1 is listed as a pseudogene. The CDR3 totals 17 residues. CDR3 sequence reads: CASSKDVTGDLGETQYF. In DNA form, the CDR3 reads TGTGCCAGCAGCAAAGATGTTACAGGGGATTTGGGTGAGACCCAGTACTTC.

The sample holds a few counts of this clone. The chain carries TRBV7-2 and TRBJ1-1; no reliable D call. Trimming took 5 bases from V and 11 from J, leaving 18 bases between them. The V gene's germline CDR1 is SGHTA and CDR2 FQGNSA. CDR3 length: 13 residues. CDR3 region: CASSPQREGRAFF. For the CDR3, the DNA is TGTGCCAGCAGCCCCCAGCGGGAGGGCCGGGCTTTCTTT.

The chain has TRBV12-5 and TRBJ2-1; the match to TRBD1 covers 10 bases. V shed 1 base, J shed 4 bases, and the junction held 13 bases outside the gene matches. The CDR3 spans 19 residues. The germline gives CDR1 LGHNT, CDR2 FRNRAP. The CDR3 here is CASGLGAVEGTGVYNEQFF. Written as DNA, the CDR3 is TGTGCTAGTGGTTTGGGGGCCGTCGAGGGGACAGGGGTATACAATGAGCAGTTCTTC.

The V gene is TRBV21-1, the J gene TRBJ1-1; TRBD1, as called in the table, went unchecked against the DNA. TRBV21-1 is listed as a pseudogene. This CDR3 contains 18 residues. In DNA form, the CDR3 reads TGTGCCAGCAGCGCGCCGGGACATGTCGTGTGTCTGAACACTGAAGCTTTCTTT. Its translation is CASSAPGHVVCLNTEAFF.

The CDR3 here is CASSMDTSGSPYF. In DNA form, the CDR3 reads TGTGCCAGTAGTATGGATACTAGCGGGAGCCCGTACTTC. J is TRBJ2-7 and V is TRBV19, with TRBD2 matching over 11 bases. The V gene end was trimmed by 3 bases and the J gene end by 12 bases; junction bases not matched to a gene: 7. Germline loops: CDR1 LNHDA, CDR2 SQIVND (reference sequence). This CDR3 contains 13 residues.

The gene calls are TRBV6-2 or TRBV6-3 and TRBJ2-3; D might be TRBD2 (6 bases). From germline, CDR1 is MNHEY and CDR2 SVGEGT. The CDR3 sequence is 15 residues long. Trimming shortened V by 2 bases and J by 0 bases, and 9 bases separated the two germline ends. The CDR3 DNA reads TGTGCCAGCAGTTACGATAGCGGAAGCACAGATACGCAGTATTTT. Protein sequence: CASSYDSGSTDTQYF.

The genes are TRBV7-3 and TRBJ2-3; D uncertain. V lost 5 bases and J lost 2, with 5 bases in between. CDR3 length: 12 amino acids. CDR1 is SGHTA, CDR2 FQGTGA, per germline. CDR3 DNA sequence: TGTGCCAGCAGCCGTTACACAGATACGCAGTATTTT. Amino acid sequence: CASSRYTDTQYF.

A single count supports this clone. V gene TRBV19 combines with J gene TRBJ1-4; 8 bases agree with TRBD1. Germline lookup yields CDR1 LNHDA and CDR2 SQIVND (reference sequence). The V gene end was trimmed by 3 bases and the J gene end by 7 bases; junction bases not matched to a gene: 1. The CDR3 length is 13 residues. The CDR3 is CASSIGQGEKLFF. The CDR3 DNA follows: TGTGCCAGTAGTATCGGACAGGGTGAAAAACTGTTTTTT.

V gene TRBV21-1 combines with J gene TRBJ1-1. TRBV21-1 is listed as a pseudogene. The CDR3 length is 12 residues. The CDR3 nucleotides are TGTGCCAGCCCGGTCATGAACACTGAAGCTTTCTTT. This codes for CASPVMNTEAFF.

This clone was counted a few times. The chain uses TRBV7-3 and TRBJ2-1, with 7 bases that match TRBD1. In germline, CDR1 is SGHTA, CDR2 FQGTGA. Trimming removed 5 bases from V and 1 base from J; junction bases left unmatched: 8. The CDR3 totals 16 residues. CDR3 protein: CASSRDGQVSYNEQFF. DNA for the CDR3: TGTGCCAGCAGCCGGGACGGACAGGTATCCTACAATGAGCAGTTCTTC.

This chain links TRBV7-2 with TRBJ2-3; 13 bases align to TRBD2. The CDR3 has 17 residues. The germline CDR1 and CDR2 sequences are SGHTA and FQGNSA. V lost 3 bases, J lost 1 base, and 4 bases stayed unmatched. The CDR3 region has the DNA TGTGCCAGCAGCTTTGGGGGGACTAGCGGGGGCACAGATACGCAGTATTTT. This translates into CASSFGGTSGGTDTQYF. The complete variable domain, with remaining parts taken from reference TRBV7-2 and TRBJ2-3, reads GAGVSQSPSNKVTEKGKDVELRCDPISGHTALYWYRQSLGQGLEFLIYFQGNSAPDKSGLPSDRFSAERTGGSVSTLTIQRTQQEDSAVYLCASSFGGTSGGTDTQYFGPGTRLTVL.

J is TRBJ1-4 and V is TRBV28; D is ambiguous. Trimming stripped 5 bases from V and 13 bases from J, with 14 bases between. Germline assignment: CDR1 MDHEN and CDR2 SYDVKM. The CDR3 loop spans 12 amino acids. CDR3 residues: CASSPVRAGLFF. CDR3 bases: TGTGCCAGCAGTCCGGTGCGAGCAGGACTGTTTTTT.

The sample holds one count of this clone. The chain combines TRBV2 with TRBJ2-3, with a possible D match to TRBD2 (6 bases). There are 17 residues in the CDR3. V was clipped by 6 bases and J by 1 base, with 20 bases between them. Germline CDR1 reads SNHLY; CDR2 reads FYNNEI. Here the CDR3 reads CASRGLEGTRGTDTQYF. CDR3 coding DNA: TGTGCCAGCAGGGGTCTGGAGGGGACCCGGGGCACAGATACGCAGTATTTT.

A few counts support this clone. The V call is TRBV11-2, the J call TRBJ1-2, with D maybe TRBD1 (5 bases). This CDR3 comprises 15 residues. CDR1 SGHAT and CDR2 FQNNGV come from the germline V gene. Trimming took off 3 bases at V and 4 bases at J, with 15 bases between the two ends. The CDR3 DNA reads as TGTGCCAGCAGCTTGCAGCAGGGATTAGGCTATGGCTACACCTTC. Encoded protein: CASSLQQGLGYGYTF.